This T cell receptor beta chain was sequenced for a study of yellow fever vaccine responses in identical twins. Study findings and constraints: Reports say the vaccine T cell response in twins looked partly convergent and partly personalized.

TCRdb reprocessed the RT-PCR reads via MiXCR and lists one record per CDR3 protein. The sample shows around 20,000 distinct CDR3 sequences, roughly three fifths of them seen only once. This clonotype was recorded a few times. Its antigen is not identified. Per germline, CDR1 KGHSH and CDR2 LQKENI. The CDR3 runs 16 residues. Unmatched junction bases numbered 9, after V lost 0 bases and J lost 9 bases. V gene TRBV18 combines with J gene TRBJ2-1; TRBD2 aligns across 9 bases. The sequenced sample was T cells from blood (PBMCs), unsorted or a sorted subset (not recorded which), obtained before or after yellow fever vaccination (not recorded which). The origin of this receptor is a woman aged 18-30 years who received the yellow fever vaccine. CDR3: CASSPPPRGGLGEQFF. The DNA of the CDR3 is TGTGCCAGCTCACCACCGCCGCGGGGGGGCCTAGGTGAGCAGTTCTTC.